Sequencing of this TCR beta chain was carried out in a study of T cell responses to AZD1222 COVID-19 vaccine (TCRdb year 2021). General notes on the study: A total of 230 or so trial participants underwent TCR sequencing, of whom some 210 received two doses of AZD1222 and some 25 received two doses of the MenACWY control vaccine. Trial participants were enrolled into age subgroups of 18-55, 56-69 and 70-plus years, which contained about 150, 27 and 61 TCR-sequenced participants, respectively.

About this clone: No cognate antigen has been identified for it. Base quality data are lacking; no much larger clone is found one base away.

The CDR3 regions of human TCRbeta chains were subjected to immunosequencing. The authors processed their data as follows. TCRs in the repertoires were matched against a reference library of SARS-CoV-2-specific TCRs that had been generated with the MIRA antigen-specificity platform. Breadth was defined as the fraction of unique TCRs that were SARS-CoV-2-associated. Depth was defined as the fraction of total T cells that were SARS-CoV-2-associated. Using the MIRA data, each spike-specific TCR was mapped to the spike region that the TCR reacts to and placed in a CD4 or CD8 class. Log10-transformed breadth and depth values were compared by one-way ANOVA with Sidak's multiple comparisons tests. Here the immuneACCESS table is served through TCRdb, limited to in-frame sequences with V and J called. Missing clones are a known gap in these copies; in checked studies unresolved V genes cover under half, and the rest lacks a known reason. V, J and clone size reflect that table, while D and trimming were determined from the DNA. The sample includes 130,000 or so clones, with 80% to 90% observed a single time. 11% of the sample belongs to the ten largest clones.

V is reduced by 1 base and J by 4 bases, leaving a spacing of 10 bases between them. The germline V gene specifies LGHNA as CDR1 and YNFKEQ as CDR2. The CDR3 runs 14 amino acids, cysteine and phenylalanine included. Only the CDR3 part of the read is kept: 42 bases, read in frame from the first base. Study-level results and caveats: Participants were mostly white British, with more females than males. The authors suggested clonal diversity may have been underestimated. In the small 56-69-year group, the increase in depth fell short of significance, most likely because of low power. Conclusions about previously exposed vaccinees were limited because only six or seven AZD1222 recipients were SARS-CoV-2 seropositive at baseline. Epitopes outside the regions mutated in the B.1.351 and B.1.1.7 variants were reportedly recognized by nearly half of the unique spike-specific TCRs. Because no samples from the day 14 peak response were available, repertoires could be characterized only after the peak T cell response. The vaccine-associated CD4 TCRs covered the entire spike protein, and the dominant responses fell in regions 160-218 and 743-854. After two AZD1222 doses, both the breadth and the depth of spike-specific TCRs were significantly higher than at day 0 and than in MenACWY recipients.

Read against the paper, the sample's time point label means: baseline before first vaccination. This sample's treatment or condition label indicates: meningococcal conjugate vaccine given as trial control. Vaccinee samples came from UK trials COV001 and COV002, including a single-blind randomized controlled phase 2/3 trial of AZD1222 (ChAdOx1 nCoV-19) in healthy adults. For TCRbeta chain sequencing, PBMC samples from trial participants were taken at day 0 and at day 28 after the second dose. The clonotype comes from an adult in good health. The chain links TRBV4-2 with TRBJ1-2; no D gene can be assigned with confidence. The starting material was peripheral blood, obtained on day 0 of MenACWY control vaccination. The CDR3 amino acid sequence is: CASSQGGVSYGYTF. DNA sequence: TGTGCCAGCAGCCAAGGAGGAGTATCCTATGGCTACACCTTC.